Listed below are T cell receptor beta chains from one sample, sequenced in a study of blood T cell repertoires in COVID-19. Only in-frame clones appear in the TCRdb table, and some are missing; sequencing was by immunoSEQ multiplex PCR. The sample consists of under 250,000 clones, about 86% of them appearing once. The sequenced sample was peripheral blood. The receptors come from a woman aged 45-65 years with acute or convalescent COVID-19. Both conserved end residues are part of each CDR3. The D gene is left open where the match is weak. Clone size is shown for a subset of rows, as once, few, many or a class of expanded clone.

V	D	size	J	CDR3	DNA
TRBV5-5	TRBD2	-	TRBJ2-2	CASSLIAGGPAGELFF	TGTGCCAGCAGCTTAATAGCGGGAGGGCCTGCCGGGGAGCTGTTTTTT
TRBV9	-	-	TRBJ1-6	CASSANSNSYNSPLHF	TGTGCCAGCAGCGCGAACAGTAACTCCTATAATTCACCCCTCCACTTT
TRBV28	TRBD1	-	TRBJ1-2	CASSLGVTGGYGYTF	TGTGCCAGCAGTTTGGGGGTCACAGGGGGCTATGGCTACACCTTC
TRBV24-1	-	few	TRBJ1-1	CATTKSGDTEAFF	TGTGCCACCACAAAGTCGGGGGACACTGAAGCTTTCTTT
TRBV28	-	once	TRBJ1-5	CASSFRARGHQPQHF	-
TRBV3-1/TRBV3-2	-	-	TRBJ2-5	CASSQDNWAIGTQYF	TGTGCCAGCAGCCAAGATAATTGGGCGATAGGGACCCAGTACTTC
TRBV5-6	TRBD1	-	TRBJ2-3	CASSLGDRYTDTQYF	TGTGCCAGCAGCTTGGGGGACAGATACACAGATACGCAGTATTTT
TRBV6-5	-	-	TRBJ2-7	CASSLEYSYEQYF	TGTGCCAGCAGTTTGGAGTACTCCTACGAGCAGTACTTC
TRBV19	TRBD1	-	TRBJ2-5	CASSQDRAETQYF	TGTGCCAGTAGTCAGGACAGGGCAGAGACCCAGTACTTC
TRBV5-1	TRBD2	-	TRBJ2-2	CASSLAGGNTGELFF	TGCGCCAGCAGCTTGGCGGGAGGGAACACCGGGGAGCTGTTTTTT
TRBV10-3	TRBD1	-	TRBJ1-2	CAISERQGDYGYTF	TGTGCCATCAGTGAACGACAGGGAGACTATGGCTACACCTTC
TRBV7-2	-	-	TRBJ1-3	CASSLDSSGNTIYF	TGTGCCAGCAGCTTGGACAGCTCTGGAAACACCATATATTTT
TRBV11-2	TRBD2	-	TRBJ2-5	CASSWGTSGKETQYF	TGTGCCAGCAGCTGGGGGACTAGCGGGAAAGAGACCCAGTACTTC
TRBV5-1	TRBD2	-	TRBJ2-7	CASSLDVGGLAGNEQYF	TGCGCCAGCAGCTTGGATGTAGGCGGACTAGCGGGAAACGAGCAGTACTTC
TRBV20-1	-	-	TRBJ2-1	CSARAFEQFF	TGCAGTGCTAGAGCCTTTGAGCAGTTCTTC
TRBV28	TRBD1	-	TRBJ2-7	CASSFPDRGREQYF	TGTGCCAGCAGTTTCCCTGACAGGGGGCGGGAGCAGTACTTC
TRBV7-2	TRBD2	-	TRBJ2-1	CASSLVTSGGNEQFF	TGTGCCAGCAGCTTAGTGACTAGCGGGGGGAATGAGCAGTTCTTC
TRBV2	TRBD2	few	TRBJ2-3	CASSRTSGTDTQYF	TGTGCCAGCAGTCGTACTAGCGGTACAGATACGCAGTATTTT
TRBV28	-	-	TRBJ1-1	CASSFGGLNTEAFF	TGTGCCAGCAGTTTCGGGGGGTTGAACACTGAAGCTTTCTTT
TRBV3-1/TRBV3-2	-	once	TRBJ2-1	CASSHGGRFGNEQFF	TGTGCCAGCAGCCATGGAGGGAGGTTTGGCAATGAGCAGTTCTTC
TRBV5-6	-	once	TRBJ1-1	CASSLTMGAGTEAFF	TGTGCCAGCAGCTTGACCATGGGGGCCGGGACTGAAGCTTTCTTT
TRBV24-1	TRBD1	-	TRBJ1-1	CATSDLGDRGSTEAFF	TGTGCCACCAGTGATTTGGGGGACAGGGGGTCCACTGAAGCTTTCTTT
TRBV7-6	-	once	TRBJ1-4	CASSPTATNEKLFF	TGTGCCAGCAGCCCCACAGCAACTAATGAAAAACTGTTTTTT
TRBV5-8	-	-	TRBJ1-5	CASSWGRINQPQHF	TGTGCCAGCAGCTGGGGCAGAATTAATCAGCCCCAGCATTTT
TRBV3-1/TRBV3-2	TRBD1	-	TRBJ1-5	CASSHQTGGPQHF	TGTGCCAGCAGCCACCAAACAGGGGGGCCCCAGCATTTT
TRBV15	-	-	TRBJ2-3	CATSHPRGEADTQYF	TGTGCCACCAGCCACCCCCGAGGGGAGGCAGATACGCAGTATTTT
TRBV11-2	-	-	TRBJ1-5	CASSADWNQPQHF	TGTGCCAGCAGCGCGGACTGGAATCAGCCCCAGCATTTT
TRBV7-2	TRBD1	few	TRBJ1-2	CASSFDRAGGYTF	TGTGCCAGCAGCTTCGACAGGGCGGGTGGCTACACCTTC
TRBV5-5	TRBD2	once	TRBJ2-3	CASSRTSGGGQADTQYF	TGTGCCAGCAGCCGGACTAGCGGAGGTGGGCAGGCAGATACGCAGTATTTT
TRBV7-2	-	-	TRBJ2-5	CASSIQETQYF	TGTGCCAGCAGCATCCAGGAGACCCAGTACTTC
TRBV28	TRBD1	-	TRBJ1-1	CASKGYGQGPFEAFF	TGTGCCAGCAAAGGGTATGGACAGGGACCTTTTGAAGCTTTCTTT
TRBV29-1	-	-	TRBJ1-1	CSVGAGMNTEAFF	TGCAGCGTGGGGGCAGGGATGAACACTGAAGCTTTCTTT
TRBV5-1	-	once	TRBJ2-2	CASSLEGGRAGELFF	TGCGCCAGCAGCTTGGAGGGGGGGCGAGCCGGGGAGCTGTTTTTT
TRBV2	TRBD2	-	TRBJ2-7	CASSDGGTTVKAYEQYF	TGTGCCAGCAGTGACGGGGGGACCACGGTTAAGGCCTACGAGCAGTACTTC
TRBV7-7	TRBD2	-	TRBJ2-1	CASSSGLASYNEQFF	TGTGCTAGCAGCTCGGGACTAGCGTCCTACAATGAGCAGTTCTTC
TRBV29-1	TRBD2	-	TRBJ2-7	CSVEDEAGGPYEQYF	TGCAGCGTTGAAGATGAGGCGGGAGGACCCTACGAGCAGTACTTC
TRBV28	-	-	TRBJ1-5	CASSSGRHQPQHF	TGTGCCAGCAGTTCGGGGAGACATCAGCCCCAGCATTTT
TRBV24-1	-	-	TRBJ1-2	CATSERGQPYGYTF	TGTGCCACCAGTGAACGTGGACAGCCCTATGGCTACACCTTC